This T cell receptor beta chain appears in the sequencing data of a study of blood T cell repertoires in COVID-19. Using immunoSEQ multiplex PCR, the repertoire was profiled, and TCRdb retains in-frame clones only, with some absent. The top ten clones hold 1.5% to 2% of a sample with about 210,000 clones, 88% of them seen once. The CDR3 runs to 13 residues. Between the trimmed V and J ends, which lost 4 bases and 1 base, there was a span of 11 bases. The germline gives CDR1 GTSNPN, CDR2 SVGIG (reference sequence). Sequenced sample: peripheral blood. The sequence came from a man younger than 35 with active or convalescent COVID-19. The rearrangement joins TRBV30 to TRBJ2-7; TRBD1 might be the D (5 bases). CDR3 nucleotide sequence: TGTGCCTGGAACCGTCAGGGATCCTACGAGCAGTACTTC. Translated: CAWNRQGSYEQYF.